This T cell receptor beta chain originates from a study of blood T cell repertoires in COVID-19. Participants, about 18 to 89 years old, spanned around 26 US areas. Grouping used clinical history reported by participants in a survey and questionnaire. Exposed volunteers were people who met a COVID-19 case within 2 weeks before study entry. In the authors' workflow: The authors estimated nucleated cell counts from reference gene primer amplification. Only in-frame clones appear in the TCRdb table, and some are missing; sequencing was by immunoSEQ multiplex PCR. That table gives V, J and clone size, and the DNA gave D and trimming. The data hold more than 300,000 clones, with 91% observed a single time. V lost 6 bases and J lost 1, with 18 bases in between. Germline-derived CDR1 and CDR2 are SGHTA and FQGTGA. This CDR3 region has 16 residues.

This chain connects TRBV7-3 to TRBJ1-1, with D possibly being TRBD1 (5 bases). Sequencing used PBMCs or T cells enriched from blood (not recorded which). The clonotype was recovered from a woman between 40 and 50 years old who had been exposed to COVID-19. The CDR3: CASRSNPQGGNTEAFF. DNA for the CDR3: TGTGCCAGCAGATCTAACCCCCAGGGCGGGAACACTGAAGCTTTCTTT.